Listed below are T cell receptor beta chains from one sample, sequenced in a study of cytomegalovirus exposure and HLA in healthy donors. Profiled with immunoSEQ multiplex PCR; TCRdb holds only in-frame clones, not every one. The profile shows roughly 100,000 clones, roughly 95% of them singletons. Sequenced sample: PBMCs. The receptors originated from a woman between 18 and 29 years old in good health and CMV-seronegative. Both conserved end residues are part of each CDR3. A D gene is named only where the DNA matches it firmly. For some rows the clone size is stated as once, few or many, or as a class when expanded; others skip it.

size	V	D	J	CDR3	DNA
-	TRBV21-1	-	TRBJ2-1	CASRVRGSSRAYNEQFF	TGTGCCAGCAGGGTCAGGGGGTCCAGTCGCGCCTACAATGAGCAGTTCTTC
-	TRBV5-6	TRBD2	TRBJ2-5	CASSFRSGGSETQYF	TGTGCCAGCAGCTTTCGGAGCGGGGGGTCCGAGACCCAGTACTTC
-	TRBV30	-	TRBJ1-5	CAWSPPDSSNQPQHF	TGTGCCTGGAGCCCCCCCGACAGCAGCAATCAGCCCCAGCATTTT
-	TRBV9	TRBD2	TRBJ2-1	CASSSPTGLAGGRSSYNEQFF	TGTGCCAGCAGCTCCCCTACGGGACTAGCGGGGGGCCGGAGCTCCTACAATGAGCAGTTCTTC
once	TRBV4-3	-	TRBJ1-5	CASSQEVRGSNQPQHF	TGCGCCAGCAGCCAAGAGGTCAGGGGAAGCAATCAGCCCCAGCATTTT
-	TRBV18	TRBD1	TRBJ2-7	CASRQGESYEQYF	TGTGCCAGCAGACAGGGCGAATCTTACGAGCAGTACTTC
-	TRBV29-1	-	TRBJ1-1	CSVVGGAEAFF	TGCAGCGTTGTAGGAGGGGCTGAAGCTTTCTTT
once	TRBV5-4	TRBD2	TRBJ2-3	CASSLKRGGSGLVSDTQYF	TGTGCCAGCAGCTTGAAGAGGGGAGGGAGCGGGCTTGTCTCAGATACGCAGTATTTT
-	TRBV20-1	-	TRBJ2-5	CSASGRETQYF	TGCAGTGCTAGCGGGAGAGAGACCCAGTACTTC
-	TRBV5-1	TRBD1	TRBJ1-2	CASSLLPTGQNYGYTF	TGCGCCAGCAGCCTTCTACCCACGGGACAGAACTATGGCTACACCTTC
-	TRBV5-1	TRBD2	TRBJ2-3	CASSLVTSGVSDTQYF	TGCGCCAGCAGCTTGGTTACTAGCGGGGTATCAGATACGCAGTATTTT
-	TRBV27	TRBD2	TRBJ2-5	CASSLSPFGLAGQETQYF	TGTGCCAGCAGTTTATCACCCTTCGGACTAGCGGGACAAGAGACCCAGTACTTC